This is a list of T cell receptor beta chains from one sample in a study of blood T cell repertoires in COVID-19. Generated by immunoSEQ multiplex PCR, the TCRdb table keeps only in-frame clones and is missing some. The sample shows more than 200,000 clones, 65% to 85% of them seen only once. The source material was peripheral blood. The receptors were sampled from an elderly woman with acute or convalescent COVID-19. Each CDR3 is given with its conserved first and last residue. The D gene is left open where the match is weak.

>TRBV29-1|TRBD1|TRBJ2-2
CSVKLFGQGSRDTGELFF
TGCAGCGTTAAGCTTTTCGGACAGGGCAGTCGGGACACCGGGGAGCTGTTTTTT
>TRBV29-1|TRBD1|TRBJ2-3
CSVGTGGPDTQYF
TGCAGCGTTGGGACAGGGGGCCCAGATACGCAGTATTTT
>TRBV27|-|TRBJ1-2
CASSLVADGQNYGYTF
TGTGCCAGCAGTTTAGTCGCGGATGGACAGAACTATGGCTACACCTTC
>TRBV2|-|TRBJ1-5
CASSETGGGNQPQHF
TGTGCCAGCAGTGAAACGGGAGGGGGCAATCAGCCCCAGCATTTT
>TRBV5-1|-|TRBJ1-4
CASSFGGENEKLFF
TGCGCCAGCAGCTTTGGAGGGGAGAATGAAAAACTGTTTTTT
>TRBV2|-|TRBJ1-4
CASMSRSTNEKLFF
TGTGCCAGCATGAGTCGATCAACTAATGAAAAACTGTTTTTT
>TRBV19|TRBD1|TRBJ2-1
CASSPGQHGEQFF
TGTGCCAGTAGCCCGGGACAGCACGGAGAGCAGTTCTTC
>TRBV12-5|-|TRBJ2-1
CASGFWSSYNEQFF
TGTGCTAGTGGTTTTTGGAGCTCCTACAATGAGCAGTTCTTC
>TRBV30|-|TRBJ1-6
CAWGTRYNSPLHF
TGTGCCTGGGGAACACGTTATAATTCACCCCTCCACTTT
>TRBV5-1|TRBD1|TRBJ1-6
CASCPGTGNSPLHF
TGCGCCAGTTGTCCCGGGACAGGGAATTCACCCCTCCACTTT
>TRBV2|TRBD1|TRBJ2-6
CASGQGLVGANVLTF
TGTGCCAGTGGACAGGGACTGGTGGGGGCCAACGTCCTGACTTTC
>TRBV19|TRBD1|TRBJ1-1
CASSITNTGVSNTEAFF
TGTGCCAGTAGTATTACCAACACAGGGGTGAGTAACACTGAAGCTTTCTTT
>TRBV3-1/TRBV3-2|-|TRBJ2-7
CASSQTPSAIVYEQYF
TGTGCCAGCAGCCAAACCCCCAGCGCGATAGTTTACGAGCAGTACTTC
>TRBV5-1|TRBD1|TRBJ2-3
CASSLRDRHTDTQYF
TGCGCCAGCAGCTTGAGGGACAGACACACAGATACGCAGTATTTT
>TRBV28|-|TRBJ1-2
CASSSPGGSYGYTF
TGTGCCAGCAGTTCCCCGGGAGGGAGCTATGGCTACACCTTC